A single sample is the source of the 23 T cell receptor beta chains below, sequenced in a study of beta chain features in type 1 diabetes. Every bit of the isolated RNA underwent reverse transcription, so sequencing read expressed TCRB transcripts. Sequencing was performed with immunoSEQ multiplex PCR; in TCRdb, only in-frame clones are kept and a portion is missing. The repertoire has roughly 500,000 clones, around 30% of them found once; the top ten carry about 0.06%. The specimen sequenced was naive CD4+ T cells from blood. Every receptor here comes from a man aged 18 to 30 in good health.

This clone has more than one count but fewer than ten. This sequence joins TRBV14 and TRBJ1-2, with D possibly TRBD1 on 5 matching bases. The germline V gene encodes CDR1 SGHDN and CDR2 FVKESK. The CDR3 length is 13 residues. The V end was cut by 6 bases, the J end by 5 bases, with 13 bases between. CDR3 nucleotide sequence: TGTGCCAGCAGGCCGCAGGGCTCGTATGGCTACACCTTC. Translated, it gives CASRPQGSYGYTF. The full variable domain, in which reference TRBV14 and TRBJ1-2 provide the parts outside the CDR3, is EAGVTQFPSHSVIEKGQTVTLRCDPISGHDNLYWYRRVMGKEIKFLLHFVKESKQDESGMPNNRFLAERTGGTYSTLKVQPAELEDSGVYFCASRPQGSYGYTFGSGTRLTVV.

The rearrangement links TRBV27 to TRBJ2-1; 12 bases line up with TRBD2. The CDR3 sequence is 14 residues long. The J segment lost 6 bases and the V segment lost 6 bases, leaving 3 bases of the junction unmatched. Germline-derived CDR1 and CDR2 are MNHEY and SMNVEV (reference sequence). CDR3 amino acids: CASSLAGGLNEQFF. In DNA, the CDR3 is TGTGCCAGCAGCCTAGCGGGAGGGCTCAATGAGCAGTTCTTC.

V is TRBV20-1 and J is TRBJ2-7, with 8 bases aligning to TRBD1. Germline loops: CDR1 DFQATT, CDR2 SNEGSKA (reference sequence). CDR3 length: 11 residues. Trimming took 7 bases from V and 2 from J; bases not matched to a gene: 1. The CDR3 DNA reads as TGCAGTGGGGGACAGGCCTACGAGCAGTACTTC. This translates into CSGGQAYEQYF.

This clone was seen more than once but under ten times. The V gene is TRBV30, the J gene TRBJ2-5, with D uncertain. Germline loops: CDR1 GTSNPN, CDR2 SVGIG (reference sequence). Trimming stripped 3 bases from V and 5 bases from J, with 13 bases between. CDR3 length: 13 residues. CDR3 protein: CAWRSPMAETQYF. Written as DNA, the CDR3 is TGTGCCTGGAGGTCCCCTATGGCGGAGACCCAGTACTTC.

The chain has TRBV29-1 and TRBJ2-7; TRBD1 agrees at 7 bases. CDR1 SQVTM and CDR2 ANQGSEA come from the germline V gene. V was clipped by 7 bases and J by 2 bases; unmatched bases: 11. The CDR3 sequence is 14 residues long. The CDR3 loop reads CSGPGGQGAYEQYF. CDR3 coding DNA: TGCAGCGGCCCTGGCGGGCAGGGGGCCTACGAGCAGTACTTC.

This clone was counted a few times. The CDR3 sequence is CASSQRAVLTYEQYF. The CDR3 DNA is TGTGCCAGCAGCCAGAGGGCGGTCCTGACCTACGAGCAGTACTTC. The chain couples TRBV7-2 to TRBJ2-7; D possibly corresponds to TRBD2 (5 bases). This CDR3 contains 15 residues. Germline values: CDR1 SGHTA, CDR2 FQGNSA. Trimming stripped 5 bases from V and 2 bases from J, with 16 bases between.

The chain has TRBV6-6 and TRBJ2-5, with 7 bases lining up with TRBD2. V dropped 2 bases and J dropped 5; count of bases not matched to a gene: 8. Germline V gene data show CDR1 as MNHNY and CDR2 as SVGAGI (reference sequence). CDR3 size: 15 residues. DNA for the CDR3: TGTGCCAGCAGTTACCCACAGGCGGGGGAGGAGACCCAGTACTTC. Amino acid sequence: CASSYPQAGEETQYF.

This clone occurred a few times. V is TRBV4-3 and J is TRBJ2-1; D is perhaps TRBD2 (6 bases). From germline, CDR1 is LGHNA and CDR2 YSLEER. The V and J ends lost 0 bases and 9 bases respectively, with 15 bases between them. This CDR3 has 15 amino acids. Here the CDR3 reads CASSQDPGAGGEQFF. The CDR3 nucleotides read TGCGCCAGCAGCCAAGATCCGGGAGCCGGAGGTGAGCAGTTCTTC.

The rearrangement links TRBV30 to TRBJ1-5, with D possibly being TRBD1 (5 bases). Between the trimmed V and J ends, which lost 2 bases and 4 bases, there was a span of 12 bases. The germline CDR1 and CDR2 sequences are GTSNPN and SVGIG (reference sequence). The CDR3 is made up of 14 amino acids. The CDR3 bases are TGTGCCTGGAGTTGGGGCCTCATTAATCAGCCCCAGCATTTT. It codes for CAWSWGLINQPQHF. The variable domain in full, completed from reference TRBV30 and TRBJ1-5, reads SQTIHQWPATLVQPVGSPLSLECTVEGTSNPNLYWYRQAAGRGLQLLFYSVGIGQISSEVPQNLSASRPQDRQFILSSKKLLLSDSGFYLCAWSWGLINQPQHFGDGTRLSIL.

In this sample, this clone turned up a few times. J is TRBJ2-7 and V is TRBV4-1, with 7 bases that match TRBD1. This CDR3 is 14 amino acids long. CDR1 and CDR2 (germline): MGHRA, YSYEKL. With 2 bases clipped from V and 6 bases from J, the junction kept 7 bases outside the gene matches. This CDR3 is CASSQWDRGTEQYF. The CDR3 region has the DNA TGCGCCAGCAGCCAATGGGACAGAGGAACCGAGCAGTACTTC.

The rearrangement joins TRBV19 to TRBJ2-7, with 10 nucleotides matching TRBD2. V shed 5 bases, J shed 3 bases, and the junction held 10 bases outside the gene matches. The CDR3 has 16 residues. Per germline, CDR1 LNHDA and CDR2 SQIVND (reference sequence). The CDR3 reads CASSPLLASGSYEQYF. Written as DNA, the CDR3 is TGTGCCAGTAGTCCTCTGCTGGCTAGCGGGAGCTACGAGCAGTACTTC.

The chain combines TRBV10-3 with TRBJ2-5; no clear D gene. The CDR3 runs 12 residues. Germline loops: CDR1 ENHRY, CDR2 SYGVKD. V lost 0 bases and J lost 2, with 1 base in between. CDR3 loop: CAISESQETQYF. For the CDR3, the DNA is TGTGCCATCAGTGAGTCTCAAGAGACCCAGTACTTC.

In its sample, this clone was seen a few times. V and J are TRBV7-2 and TRBJ2-3, with 8 bases fitting TRBD2. The germline V gene has CDR1 SGHTA and CDR2 FQGNSA. The CDR3 is made up of 14 amino acids. Losses at the gene ends were 4 bases for V and 4 bases for J; bases not matched to a gene: 4. CDR3 protein: CASSSLGLADTQYF. CDR3 DNA sequence: TGTGCCAGCAGCTCACTGGGACTAGCAGATACGCAGTATTTT.

V usage is TRBV6-6 and J usage is TRBJ2-1; TRBD2 aligns across 10 bases. The CDR3 has 16 amino acids. The J segment lost 0 bases and the V segment lost 2 bases, leaving 1 base of the junction unmatched. CDR1 MNHNY and CDR2 SVGAGI come from the germline V gene (reference sequence). CDR3 region: CASSYLAGASYNEQFF. The CDR3 bases are TGTGCCAGCAGTTACCTAGCGGGAGCCTCCTACAATGAGCAGTTCTTC.

J is TRBJ1-5 and V is TRBV6-5, with 10 bases identical to TRBD1. Germline CDR1 is MNHEY and CDR2 is SVGAGI. The CDR3 contains 12 residues. The V gene end was trimmed by 6 bases and the J gene end by 10 bases; junction bases not matched to a gene: 3. The CDR3 coding sequence is TGTGCCAGCAGCCGGACAGGGGGACCCCAGCATTTT. Protein sequence: CASSRTGGPQHF.

This sequence joins TRBV27 and TRBJ2-1; 7 positions match TRBD1. Germline V CDR1 and CDR2: MNHEY, SMNVEV (reference sequence). This CDR3 has 14 amino acids. Losses at the gene ends were 2 bases for V and 8 bases for J; bases not matched to a gene: 6. For the CDR3, the DNA is TGTGCCAGCAGTTTACTAAACAGGGGTCATGAGCAGTTCTTC. Translating gives CASSLLNRGHEQFF.

The chain is built from TRBV30 and TRBJ1-4; no clear D. Germline V gene sequence: CDR1 GTSNPN, CDR2 SVGIG (reference sequence). The length of the CDR3 is 13 residues. Trimming pared 1 base from V and 4 bases from J, leaving 7 bases between. In DNA, the CDR3 is TGTGCCTGGAGTGAACAGCTTAATGAAAAACTGTTTTTT. This translates into CAWSEQLNEKLFF.

V usage is TRBV25-1 and J usage is TRBJ2-1, with 8 bases that match TRBD2. Germline V lookup: CDR1 MGHDK, CDR2 SYGVNS. This CDR3 contains 17 residues. The V and J ends lost 3 bases and 0 bases, in that order; junction bases with no gene match: 7. In nucleotides, the CDR3 is TGTGCCAGCAGTGAGCTGACTAGCGCGAGCTCCTACAATGAGCAGTTCTTC. Residues: CASSELTSASSYNEQFF.

The J gene is TRBJ2-7, the V gene TRBV30; possibly TRBD1 for D (6 bases). CDR3 length: 11 residues. The V and J ends lost 5 bases and 6 bases respectively, with 11 bases between them. The germline CDR1 and CDR2 sequences are GTSNPN and SVGIG (reference sequence). As DNA, the CDR3 is TGTGCCTGGGACAGGAAAGGCGAGCAGTACTTC. Translation gives CAWDRKGEQYF.

This clone appeared a few times. J is TRBJ2-1 and V is TRBV18; D is unresolved. Germline loops: CDR1 KGHSH, CDR2 LQKENI. This CDR3 region has 14 residues. Trimming removed 1 base from V and 5 bases from J, with 9 bases in between. The CDR3 is CASSPQWQDNEQFF. The CDR3 region has the DNA TGTGCCAGCTCACCACAGTGGCAGGACAATGAGCAGTTCTTC.

The chain joins TRBV7-6 to TRBJ2-5; tentatively, D is TRBD1 (6 bases). The CDR3 consists of 14 residues. V gave up 3 bases and J gave up 4 bases, with 12 bases separating them. Germline CDR1 reads SGHVS; CDR2 reads FNYEAQ. This CDR3 is CASSFPGVGETQYF. The CDR3 DNA sequence: TGTGCCAGCAGCTTTCCAGGGGTGGGAGAGACCCAGTACTTC.

This clone was observed a handful of times. This sequence may be a read error, since a much larger clone differs from it by one base. The chain joins TRBV14 to TRBJ2-1; unclear D gene. V was trimmed by 3 bases and J by 3 bases, leaving 0 bases between them. This CDR3 is 11 amino acids long. Germline loops: CDR1 SGHDN, CDR2 FVKESK. The CDR3 nucleotides read TGTGCCAGCAGCCACTACAATGAGCAGTTCTTC. The encoded protein is CASSHYNEQFF.

This chain's CDR3 is CAWKRGNSGNTIYF. In DNA form, the CDR3 reads TGTGCCTGGAAAAGGGGAAACTCTGGAAACACCATATATTTT. The V and J genes are TRBV30 and TRBJ1-3; perhaps TRBD1 as D (5 bases). The CDR3 spans 14 residues. Trimming took 4 bases from V and 0 from J, leaving 10 bases between them. CDR1 is GTSNPN and CDR2 is SVGIG in the germline V gene (reference sequence).